This T cell receptor beta chain derives from a study of T cells in Graves' hyperthyroidism and ophthalmopathy. The CDR3 is 18 residues long. Germline V gene data show CDR1 as MDHEN and CDR2 as SYDVKM. The V end was cut by 2 bases, the J end by 4 bases, with 23 bases between. This clonotype occurred many times. The diagnoses drew upon clinical symptoms, serum thyroxine and TRAb, thyroid ultrasound and orbital computed tomography. TCR beta CDR3 sequences were amplified from RNA transcripts. HTBI primers were employed in a first-round RT-PCR of the TCR CDR3. TCRdb re-called the multiplex PCR reads with MiXCR, one entry per CDR3 protein. Here the sample spans about 200,000 distinct CDR3 sequences, approximately 16% being singletons.

The V gene is TRBV28, the J gene TRBJ2-5; D call uncertain. The sample taken for sequencing was blood. This clonotype originated in a woman aged 50 to 65 with Graves' hyperthyroidism. CDR3 sequence reads: CASSLTGRSPTVIETQYF. Here the CDR3 DNA reads TGTGCCAGCAGTTTAACGGGCAGGAGTCCGACGGTTATAGAGACCCAGTACTTC.